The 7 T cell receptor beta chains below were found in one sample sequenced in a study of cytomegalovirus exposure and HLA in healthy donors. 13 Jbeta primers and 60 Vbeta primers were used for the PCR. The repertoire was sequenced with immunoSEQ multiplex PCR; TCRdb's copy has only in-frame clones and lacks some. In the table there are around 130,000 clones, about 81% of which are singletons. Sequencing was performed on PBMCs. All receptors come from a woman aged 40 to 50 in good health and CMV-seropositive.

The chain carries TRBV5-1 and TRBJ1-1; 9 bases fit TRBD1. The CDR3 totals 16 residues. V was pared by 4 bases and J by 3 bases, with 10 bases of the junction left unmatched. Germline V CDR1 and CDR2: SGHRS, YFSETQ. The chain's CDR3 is CASSRRDRVGYTEAFF. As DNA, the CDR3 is TGCGCCAGCAGCCGTCGGGACAGGGTCGGGTACACTGAAGCTTTCTTT.

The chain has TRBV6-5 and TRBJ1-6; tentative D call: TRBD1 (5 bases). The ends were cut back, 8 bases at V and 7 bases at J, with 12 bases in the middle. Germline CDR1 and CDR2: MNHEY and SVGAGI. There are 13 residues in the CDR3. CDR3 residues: CASWAGRNSPLHF. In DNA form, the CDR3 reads TGTGCCAGCTGGGCAGGGAGGAATTCACCCCTCCACTTT.

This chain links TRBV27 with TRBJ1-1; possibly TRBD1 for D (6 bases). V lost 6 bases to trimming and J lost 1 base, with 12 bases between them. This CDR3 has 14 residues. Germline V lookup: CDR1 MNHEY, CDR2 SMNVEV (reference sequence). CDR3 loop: CASRILTGNTEAFF. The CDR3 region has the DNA TGTGCCAGCAGAATCCTGACAGGGAACACTGAAGCTTTCTTT.

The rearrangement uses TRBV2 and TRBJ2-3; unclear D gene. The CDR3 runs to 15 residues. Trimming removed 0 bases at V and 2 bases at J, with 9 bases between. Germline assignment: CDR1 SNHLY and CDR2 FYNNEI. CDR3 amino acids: CASSEALGPTDTQYF. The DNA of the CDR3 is TGTGCCAGCAGTGAAGCGCTTGGCCCCACAGATACGCAGTATTTT.

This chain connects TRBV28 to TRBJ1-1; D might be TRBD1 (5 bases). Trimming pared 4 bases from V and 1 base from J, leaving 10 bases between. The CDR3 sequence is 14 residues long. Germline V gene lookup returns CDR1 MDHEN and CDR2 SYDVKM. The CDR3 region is CASSSRDANTEAFF. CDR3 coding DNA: TGTGCCAGCAGTTCCAGGGATGCGAACACTGAAGCTTTCTTT.

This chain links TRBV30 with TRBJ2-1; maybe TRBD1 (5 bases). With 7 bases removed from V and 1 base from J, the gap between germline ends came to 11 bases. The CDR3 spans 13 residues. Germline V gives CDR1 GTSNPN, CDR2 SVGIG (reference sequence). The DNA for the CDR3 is TGTGCCTCCCAGGGCATTTCCTACAATGAGCAGTTCTTC. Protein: CASQGISYNEQFF.

CDR3 nucleotide sequence: TGTGCCAGCAGCGTAGAAGCCAGCGGCTATGGCTACACCTTC. It yields the protein CASSVEASGYGYTF. J is TRBJ1-2 and V is TRBV9; the D is unclear. CDR3 length: 14 residues. V was pared by 0 bases and J by 4 bases, with 10 bases between. CDR1 SGDLS and CDR2 YYNGEE come from the germline V gene.